These T cell receptor beta chains were read from a single sample in a study of cytomegalovirus exposure and HLA in healthy donors. The data were produced by immunoSEQ multiplex PCR, yet TCRdb's version contains in-frame clones alone and is incomplete. The sample includes roughly 150,000 clones, around 75% of them seen just once. The sequencing sample was made of PBMCs. The source of these receptors is a male donor in good health and CMV-seronegative. The CDR3 runs from the conserved cysteine through the conserved F or W. The D gene is left open where the match is weak. The size of a clone is reported for some rows only, either as once, few or many, or as a class for expanded clones.

>-|TRBD1|TRBJ1-2|TRBV29-1
CSVGGGTDYGYTF
TGCAGCGTTGGCGGCGGGACAGACTATGGCTACACCTTC
>-|TRBD2|TRBJ2-5|TRBV6-4
CASSPSSGGQETQYF
TGTGCCAGCAGTCCCTCTAGCGGGGGTCAAGAGACCCAGTACTTC
>-|-|TRBJ2-5|TRBV5-1
CASSLATGQETQYF
TGCGCCAGCAGCTTGGCAACAGGACAAGAGACCCAGTACTTC
>few|TRBD1|TRBJ1-1|TRBV2
CASSGRTGDTEAFF
TGTGCCAGCAGTGGACGGACAGGGGACACTGAAGCTTTCTTT
>-|-|TRBJ2-5|TRBV11-2
CASSLGQAEKYF
TGTGCCAGCAGCTTAGGTCAGGCAGAGAAGTACTTC
>-|-|TRBJ1-2|TRBV2
CASRREEGFGYTF
TGTGCCAGCAGGCGCGAAGAGGGTTTTGGCTACACCTTC
>once|-|TRBJ2-7|TRBV6-5
CASSMTGAAEQYF
TGTGCCAGCAGTATGACAGGAGCCGCCGAGCAGTACTTC
>-|TRBD1|TRBJ1-1|TRBV9
CASSVGTALPGAFF
TGTGCCAGCAGCGTGGGGACAGCCCTTCCGGGCGCTTTCTTT
>few|-|TRBJ1-6|TRBV5-1
CASRPNTGYSPNSPLHF
TGCGCCAGCAGACCTAATACGGGATATTCCCCTAATTCACCCCTCCACTTT
>-|TRBD1|TRBJ1-2|TRBV5-6
CASSFRDRAQGYTF
TGTGCCAGCAGCTTCCGGGACAGGGCCCAAGGCTACACCTTC
>-|-|TRBJ1-1|TRBV27
CASSLLGGPNTEAFF
TGTGCCAGCAGTTTACTCGGGGGGCCGAACACTGAAGCTTTCTTT
>-|TRBD1|TRBJ1-2|TRBV7-9
CASSRTGPF
TGTGCCAGCAGTCGGACAGGCCCCTTC
>-|TRBD1|TRBJ2-1|TRBV6-1
CASSGQGAAYNEQFF
TGTGCCAGCAGTGGACAGGGGGCGGCCTACAATGAGCAGTTCTTC
>-|-|TRBJ2-1|TRBV29-1
CSVAPLNDNEQFF
TGCAGCGTGGCCCCCTTGAATGACAATGAGCAGTTCTTC
>-|TRBD1|TRBJ2-7|TRBV28
CASSLGGGTALRQQYF
TGTGCCAGCAGTTTAGGGGGTGGGACAGCCCTTCGTCAGCAGTACTTC
>-|TRBD1|TRBJ2-1|TRBV5-4
CASSRGTGPYNEQFF
TGTGCCAGCAGCCGCGGGACAGGACCCTACAATGAGCAGTTCTTC
>-|-|TRBJ2-5|TRBV7-2
CASTPPGGLGTQYF
TGTGCCAGCACCCCACCGGGGGGCCTGGGGACCCAGTACTTC
>-|TRBD1|TRBJ2-5|TRBV7-9
CASSLAGGGETQYF
TGTGCCAGCAGCTTAGCAGGGGGCGGAGAGACCCAGTACTTC
>once|-|TRBJ2-1|TRBV9
CASSAVGGAGEQFF
TGTGCCAGCAGCGCGGTCGGCGGGGCCGGTGAGCAGTTCTTC
>-|-|TRBJ1-1|TRBV5-1
CASSSLGQNTEAFF
TGCGCCAGCAGCTCCTTGGGGCAGAACACTGAAGCTTTCTTT
>-|-|TRBJ2-3|TRBV6-4
CASRQGPDTQYF
TGTGCCAGCAGACAGGGTCCAGATACGCAGTATTTT
>-|-|TRBJ2-3|TRBV11-2
CASTRGANTDTQYF
TGTGCCAGCACCAGGGGGGCAAACACAGATACGCAGTATTTT
>-|TRBD1|TRBJ1-3|TRBV10-1
CASSESRDRGYGNTIYF
TGCGCCAGCAGTGAGTCGCGAGACAGGGGGTATGGAAACACCATATATTTT